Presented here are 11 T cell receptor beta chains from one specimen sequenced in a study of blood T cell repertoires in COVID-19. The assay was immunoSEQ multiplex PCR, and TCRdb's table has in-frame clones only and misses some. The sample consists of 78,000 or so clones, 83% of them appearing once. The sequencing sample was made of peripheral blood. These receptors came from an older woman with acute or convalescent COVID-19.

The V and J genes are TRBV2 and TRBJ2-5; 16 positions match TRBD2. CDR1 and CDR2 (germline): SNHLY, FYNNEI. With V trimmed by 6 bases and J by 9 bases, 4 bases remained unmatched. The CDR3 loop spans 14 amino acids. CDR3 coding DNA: TGTGCCAGCAGAGGGACTAGCGGGGGGGCTCCCCAGTACTTC. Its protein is CASRGTSGGAPQYF.

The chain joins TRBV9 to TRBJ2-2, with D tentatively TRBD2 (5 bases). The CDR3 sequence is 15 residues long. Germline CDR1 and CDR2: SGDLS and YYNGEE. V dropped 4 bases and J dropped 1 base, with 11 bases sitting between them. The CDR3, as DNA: TGTGCCAGCAGCCCGACTACCCTGAACACCGGGGAGCTGTTTTTT. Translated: CASSPTTLNTGELFF. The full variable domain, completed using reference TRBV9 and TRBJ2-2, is DSGVTQTPKHLITATGQRVTLRCSPRSGDLSVYWYQQSLDQGLQFLIQYYNGEERAKGNILERFSAQQFPDLHSELNLSSLELGDSALYFCASSPTTLNTGELFFGEGSRLTVL.

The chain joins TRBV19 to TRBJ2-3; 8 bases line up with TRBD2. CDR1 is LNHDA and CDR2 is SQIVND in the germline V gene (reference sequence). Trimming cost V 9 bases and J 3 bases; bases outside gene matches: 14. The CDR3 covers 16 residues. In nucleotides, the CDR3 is TGTGCCAGCGGGACTAGATCCACGGTTGGGACAGATACGCAGTATTTT. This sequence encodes CASGTRSTVGTDTQYF.

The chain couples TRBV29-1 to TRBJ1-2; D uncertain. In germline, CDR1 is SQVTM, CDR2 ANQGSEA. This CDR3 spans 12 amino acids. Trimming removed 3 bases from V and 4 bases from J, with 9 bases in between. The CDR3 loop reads CSVEVAGYGYTF. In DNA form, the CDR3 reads TGCAGCGTTGAGGTGGCGGGCTATGGCTACACCTTC.

CDR3 region: CASSPTGQGENTIYF. In DNA, the CDR3 is TGTGCCAGCAGCCCCACGGGACAGGGGGAAAACACCATATATTTT. The genes are TRBV4-2 and TRBJ1-3; TRBD1 matches at 11 bases. The trim removed 4 bases at V and 6 bases at J, leaving 5 bases unmatched. The germline V gene has CDR1 LGHNA and CDR2 YNFKEQ. The CDR3 is 15 residues long.

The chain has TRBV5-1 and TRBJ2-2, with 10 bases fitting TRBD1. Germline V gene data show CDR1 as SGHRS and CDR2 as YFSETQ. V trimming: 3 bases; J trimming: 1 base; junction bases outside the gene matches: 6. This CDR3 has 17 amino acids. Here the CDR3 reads CASSSRGQGKNTGELFF. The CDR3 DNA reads TGCGCCAGCAGCTCTAGGGGACAGGGGAAGAACACCGGGGAGCTGTTTTTT.

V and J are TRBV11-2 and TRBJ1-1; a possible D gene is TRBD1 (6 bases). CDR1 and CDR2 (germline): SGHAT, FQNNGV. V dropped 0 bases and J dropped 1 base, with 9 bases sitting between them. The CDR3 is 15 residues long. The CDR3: CASSLEAGANTEAFF. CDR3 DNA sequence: TGTGCCAGCAGCTTAGAAGCAGGGGCGAACACTGAAGCTTTCTTT.

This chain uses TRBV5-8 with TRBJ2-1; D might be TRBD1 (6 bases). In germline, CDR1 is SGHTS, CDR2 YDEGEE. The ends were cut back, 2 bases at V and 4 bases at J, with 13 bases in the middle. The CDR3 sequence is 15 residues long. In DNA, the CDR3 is TGTGCCAGCAGCTTTCAGGGGACGGTTTACAATGAGCAGTTCTTC. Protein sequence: CASSFQGTVYNEQFF.

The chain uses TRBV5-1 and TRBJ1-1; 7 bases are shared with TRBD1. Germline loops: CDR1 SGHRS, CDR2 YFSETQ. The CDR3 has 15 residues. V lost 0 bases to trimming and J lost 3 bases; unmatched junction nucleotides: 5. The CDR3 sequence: CASSLGQGGDTEAFF. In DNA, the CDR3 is TGCGCCAGCAGCTTGGGACAGGGAGGTGACACTGAAGCTTTCTTT. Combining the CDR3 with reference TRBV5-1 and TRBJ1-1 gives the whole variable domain KAGVTQTPRYLIKTRGQQVTLSCSPISGHRSVSWYQQTPGQGLQFLFEYFSETQRNKGNFPGRFSGRQFSNSRSEMNVSTLELGDSALYLCASSLGQGGDTEAFFGQGTRLTVV.

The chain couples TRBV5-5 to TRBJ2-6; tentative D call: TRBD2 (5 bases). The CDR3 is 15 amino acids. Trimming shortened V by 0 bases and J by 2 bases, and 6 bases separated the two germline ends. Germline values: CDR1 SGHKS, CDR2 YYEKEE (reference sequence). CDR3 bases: TGTGCCAGCAGCTTGGCGGGGACTGGGGCCAACGTCCTGACTTTC. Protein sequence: CASSLAGTGANVLTF.

CDR3 coding DNA: TGTGCCAGCAGCCCGCCGACAGACCTCGGGACCCAGTACTTC. It yields the protein CASSPPTDLGTQYF. The chain couples TRBV11-2 to TRBJ2-5, with a possible D match to TRBD1 (5 bases). Trimming left V 5 bases short and J 7 bases short, with 17 bases between. The CDR3 totals 14 residues. From germline, CDR1 is SGHAT and CDR2 FQNNGV. Looking up the rest from reference TRBV11-2 and TRBJ2-5 gives the full variable domain: EAGVAQSPRYKIIEKRQSVAFWCNPISGHATLYWYQQILGQGPKLLIQFQNNGVVDDSQLPKDRFSAERLKGVDSTLKIQPAKLEDSAVYLCASSPPTDLGTQYFGPGTRLLVL.